This TCR beta chain stems from a study of blood T cell repertoires in COVID-19. As for the study in general: Sites in the United States, Italy and Spain provided acute and convalescent COVID-19 samples. The cDNA or gDNA used as material had been derived from T cells, B-cell-depleted T cells, or PBMCs.

Germline-derived CDR1 and CDR2 are KGHDR and SFDVKD. Trimming took 7 bases from V and 4 from J, leaving 6 bases between them. The CDR3 contains 11 residues. Seattle patients were enrolled during active infection and followed longitudinally. Authors' analysis steps: Estimates of nucleated cell counts were drawn from the amplification of reference gene primers. Repertoires were generated with immunoSEQ multiplex PCR, while TCRdb's copy carries only in-frame clones and drops some. V and J calls plus clone size are reproduced from that table; the DNA served to infer D and trimming. Of 150,000 to 200,000 clones listed, roughly four fifths are singletons.

This sequence was found in a woman older than 75 with COVID-19, enrolled during active disease. Source material: peripheral blood. The chain links TRBV24-1 to TRBJ1-2; D is unclear. CDR3 DNA sequence: TGTGCCACCAGCGACATCTATGGCTACACCTTC. Translated: CATSDIYGYTF.